This paragraph covers one TCR beta chain sequence. Its antigen is currently unknown. CDR1 and CDR2 (germline): SGHVS, FNYEAQ. Trimming stripped 3 bases from V and 7 bases from J, with 12 bases between. CDR3 size: 13 residues. This sample stems from a study of cytomegalovirus exposure and HLA in healthy donors. General study results and limits: A previous analysis found most TCR beta V segments productive roughly 87% or roughly 30% of the time. It was reported in a later analysis that an Asian-associated ancestry cluster showed fewer N-insertions than the roughly 670-donor mean. The study labeled 164 TCR beta chains cytomegalovirus-associated.

The PCR had 60 Vbeta and 13 Jbeta primers. Clones were sequenced by immunoSEQ multiplex PCR, and TCRdb holds only the in-frame ones, with some missing. The sample yields about 120,000 clones, under 90% seen once. Sequences were obtained from PBMCs. The sequence was collected from a woman in her forties in good health and CMV-seronegative. The chain links TRBV7-6 to TRBJ1-2; no firm D call. This chain's CDR3 is CASSFSSMVGYTF. The CDR3, as DNA: TGTGCCAGCAGCTTTAGTTCTATGGTTGGCTACACCTTC.